This TCR beta chain emerged from a study of shared clonotypes between healthy human individuals. The repertoire was sequenced with immunoSEQ multiplex PCR; TCRdb's copy has only in-frame clones and lacks some. Of 1,400,000 or so clones listed, about 98.5% are singletons. V gave up 8 bases and J gave up 2 bases, with 21 bases separating them. This CDR3 spans 16 amino acids. Germline lookup yields CDR1 SGHRS and CDR2 YFSETQ. The TCR comes from a man between 25 and 39 years old in good health. This sequence joins TRBV5-1 and TRBJ2-3; perhaps TRBD1 as D (5 bases). The sequenced material came from naive CD4+ T cells sorted from blood. The subset was: CD45RA+ positively selected. The CDR3 region is CASIRAPGAVTDTQYF. In DNA, the CDR3 is TGCGCCAGTATCCGGGCCCCTGGGGCTGTCACAGATACGCAGTATTTT.